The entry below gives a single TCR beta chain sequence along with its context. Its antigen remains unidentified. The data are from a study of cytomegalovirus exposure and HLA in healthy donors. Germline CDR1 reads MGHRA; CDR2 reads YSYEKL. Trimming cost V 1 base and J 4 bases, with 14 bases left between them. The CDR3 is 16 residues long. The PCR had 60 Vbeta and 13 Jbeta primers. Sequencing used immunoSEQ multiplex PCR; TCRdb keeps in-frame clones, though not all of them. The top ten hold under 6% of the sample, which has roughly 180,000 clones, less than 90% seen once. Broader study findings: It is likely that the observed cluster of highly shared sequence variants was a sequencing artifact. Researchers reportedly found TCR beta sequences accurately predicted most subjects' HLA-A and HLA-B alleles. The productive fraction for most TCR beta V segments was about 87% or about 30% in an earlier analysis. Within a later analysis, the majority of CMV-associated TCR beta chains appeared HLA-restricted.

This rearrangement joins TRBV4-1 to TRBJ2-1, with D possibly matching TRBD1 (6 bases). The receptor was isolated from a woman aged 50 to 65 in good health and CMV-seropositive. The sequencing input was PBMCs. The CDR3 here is CASSQAPGHQYNEQFF. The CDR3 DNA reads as TGCGCCAGCAGCCAAGCCCCGGGACACCAGTACAATGAGCAGTTCTTC.